These T cell receptor beta chains were read from a single sample in a study of blood T cell repertoires in COVID-19. Sequenced by immunoSEQ multiplex PCR; TCRdb stores in-frame clones only, minus some. The table includes roughly 40,000 clones, roughly nine tenths detected once. What was sequenced was peripheral blood. These TCRs come from a man aged 50 or older in a cohort sampled during active COVID-19. CDR3s include the opening cysteine and the closing phenylalanine or tryptophan. The D gene is left open where the match is weak. Rows may omit the clone size; those that give it use once, few, many or a size class.

TRBV2	TRBJ1-2	NA	NA	TGTGCCAGCATTCCAACGACACGCCCGGCACCATTCGATGGCTACACCTTC	CASIPTTRPAPFDGYTF
TRBV7-8	TRBJ2-4	NA	TRBD1	TGTGCCAGCAGCTTATCGTCAGGGGGCGACATTCAGTACTTC	CASSLSSGGDIQYF
TRBV19	TRBJ2-3	NA	TRBD1	TGTGCCAGTAGTACCCGGACAGGAGCTAGCACAGATACGCAGTATTTT	CASSTRTGASTDTQYF
TRBV11-2	TRBJ1-3	NA	TRBD1	TGTGCCAGCAGCCCGGGACAGGGTGTGGGAAACACCATATATTTT	CASSPGQGVGNTIYF
TRBV19	TRBJ1-1	NA	TRBD1	TGTGCCAGTAGTGTTGGACAGGGGCTCGCTGAAGCTTTCTTT	CASSVGQGLAEAFF
TRBV6-9	TRBJ2-1	once	TRBD2	TGTGCCAGCAGTTTAGCGGGAGGACACAATGAGCAGTTCTTC	CASSLAGGHNEQFF
TRBV10-1	TRBJ2-3	NA	TRBD2	TGCGCCAGCAGTGAGGGAGCGGGAGGAGATACGCAGTATTTT	CASSEGAGGDTQYF
TRBV7-7	TRBJ2-5	NA	NA	TGTGCTAGCAGCTTCCGGTTAGAAGAGACCCAGTACTTC	CASSFRLEETQYF
TRBV10-3	TRBJ1-1	NA	NA	TGTGCCATCAATGTTGGGGGGGCCGGGGTCACTGAAGCTTTCTTT	CAINVGGAGVTEAFF
TRBV5-4	TRBJ2-5	NA	NA	TGTGCCAGCAGCCCCCCCCGGGACTCCGGATTAGAGACCCAGTACTTC	CASSPPRDSGLETQYF
TRBV7-7	TRBJ2-5	NA	TRBD2	TGTGCTAGCAGCTTCCGCTCATTTCGGGGGGGCCCGGAGACCCAGTACTTC	CASSFRSFRGGPETQYF
TRBV9	TRBJ2-3	NA	NA	TGTGCCAGCAGCGTAGATTGGGGAGGTGATACGCAGTATTTT	CASSVDWGGDTQYF
TRBV5-1	TRBJ1-4	NA	TRBD1	TGCGCCAGCAGCTCGGGACAGGCAACAACTAATGAAAAACTGTTTTTT	CASSSGQATTNEKLFF
TRBV5-4	TRBJ2-1	NA	NA	TGTGCCAGCAGCGGCGGGGATGGGATAGTAGGTGAGCAGTTCTTC	CASSGGDGIVGEQFF
TRBV9	TRBJ2-1	NA	TRBD1	TGTGCCAGCAGCTTTTCTAGGGGGCCGTACAATGAGCAGTTCTTC	CASSFSRGPYNEQFF
TRBV19	TRBJ2-7	NA	TRBD1	TGTGCCAGTTGCAGGGGGCCGGCCTACGAGCAGTACTTC	CASCRGPAYEQYF
TRBV27	TRBJ2-2	NA	NA	TGTGCCAGCAGTTTATCGGCAGCCGGGGAGCTGTTTTTT	CASSLSAAGELFF
TRBV5-5	TRBJ2-2	few	NA	TGTGCCAGCAGCCCATTCACAGGGCCGAACACCGGGGAGCTGTTTTTT	CASSPFTGPNTGELFF
TRBV29-1	TRBJ2-5	NA	NA	TGCAGCGTTGCTGGAGTAGGACAAGAGACCCAGTACTTC	CSVAGVGQETQYF
TRBV9	TRBJ2-3	NA	NA	TGTGCCAGCAGCGTAGAAATAGACACAGATACGCAGTATTTT	CASSVEIDTDTQYF
TRBV5-1	TRBJ2-1	NA	TRBD2	TGCGCCAGCAGCTTGGCCGGTAGCGGGGTCCTCAATGAGCAGTTCTTC	CASSLAGSGVLNEQFF
TRBV7-3	TRBJ2-7	NA	TRBD2	TGTGCCAGCAGCTCCGACGGGGGGGCCGGCTACGAGCAGTACTTC	CASSSDGGAGYEQYF
TRBV6-1	TRBJ2-1	NA	NA	TGTGCCAGCAGTGAAGGCGCGAGCTCCTACAATGAGCAGTTCTTC	CASSEGASSYNEQFF
TRBV2	TRBJ2-1	NA	NA	TGTGCCAGCAGTCAACATTACAATGAGCAGTTCTTC	CASSQHYNEQFF
TRBV24-1	TRBJ2-1	NA	NA	TGTGCCACCAGTGGGGACTCTAGCGCTGAGCAGTTCTTC	CATSGDSSAEQFF
TRBV2	TRBJ1-3	NA	NA	TGTGCCAGCAGGTGGACAACTGGAAACACCATATATTTT	CASRWTTGNTIYF
TRBV9	TRBJ2-1	NA	TRBD1	TGTGCCAGCAGCGTTGGGACAGGGGGCCTAGTTGAGCAGTTCTTC	CASSVGTGGLVEQFF
TRBV6-2/TRBV6-3	TRBJ1-6	few	NA	TGTGCCAGCAGTTACGCGACTACATCTTCACCCCTCCACTTT	CASSYATTSSPLHF
TRBV3-1/TRBV3-2	TRBJ2-1	NA	TRBD2	TGTGCCAGCAGCCAAGTTAGCGGGGGGGACTCCTACAATGAGCAGTTCTTC	CASSQVSGGDSYNEQFF
TRBV9	TRBJ2-2	NA	NA	NA	CASSVGGGLRAGELFF
TRBV4-1	TRBJ2-2	NA	TRBD1	TGCGCCAGCAGCTCACCGGGCAGGGGGCGGACCGGGGAGCTGTTTTTT	CASSSPGRGRTGELFF
TRBV19	TRBJ2-3	NA	TRBD2	TGTGCCAGTAGTATGTCAGGGCGAGGGGGACTAGTGACAGATACGCAGTATTTT	CASSMSGRGGLVTDTQYF
TRBV10-2	TRBJ2-1	NA	NA	TGCGCCAGCAGAGCCCGGGACACGTACACCAGTGAGCAGTTCTTC	CASRARDTYTSEQFF
TRBV30	TRBJ2-5	NA	TRBD2	TGTGCCTGGTCTCCCTCGAGGACTAGCGGGACTGAGACCCAGTACTTC	CAWSPSRTSGTETQYF
TRBV30	TRBJ2-2	NA	TRBD1	TGTGCCTGGAGTGTAAGGTGGACAGGGACGAACACCGGGGAGCTGTTTTTT	CAWSVRWTGTNTGELFF
TRBV7-2	TRBJ2-7	NA	NA	TGTGCCAGCAGCTTAGCCAGAACCTACGAGCAGTACTTC	CASSLARTYEQYF
TRBV6-5	TRBJ2-5	once	TRBD2	TGTGCCACCGAAGTAGCGGGGGGCGGGATCGAGACCCAGTACTTC	CATEVAGGGIETQYF
TRBV2	TRBJ2-7	many	NA	TGTGCCAGCCAGGTAGGCGGGGCCCCAAGCGAGCAGTACTTC	CASQVGGAPSEQYF
TRBV11-3	TRBJ2-7	NA	TRBD1	TGTGCCAGCAGACATGGGGACAGGGGAGTCGACGAGCAGTACTTC	CASRHGDRGVDEQYF
TRBV9	TRBJ2-2	NA	TRBD1	TGTGCCAGCAGCATATCTAACAGGGGCACCGGGGAGCTGTTTTTT	CASSISNRGTGELFF
TRBV2	TRBJ1-2	NA	NA	TGTGCCAGCAGTGTGTCGGGGGGCAGGGATGGCTACACCTTC	CASSVSGGRDGYTF
TRBV29-1	TRBJ2-1	NA	NA	TGCAGCGTTGCGCTACCCGAGCAGTTCTTC	CSVALPEQFF
TRBV10-2	TRBJ2-3	NA	NA	TGCGCCAGCAGTGATGTGTGGGGCAGGGGGGCAGATACGCAGTATTTT	CASSDVWGRGADTQYF
TRBV7-6	TRBJ2-1	NA	TRBD2	TGTGCCAGCAGCCAACTAGCCCGCCTAGCGGGCCACAATGAGCAGTTCTTC	CASSQLARLAGHNEQFF
TRBV7-9	TRBJ2-3	NA	TRBD2	TGTGCCAGCAGCTACAAAAGGGGAGGGAGAGGGAAAAGCACAGATACGCAGTATTTT	CASSYKRGGRGKSTDTQYF
TRBV7-3	TRBJ2-1	NA	TRBD2	TGTGCCAGCAGCTTAAACCCGGGAGGGCCTAGCAATGAGCAGTTCTTC	CASSLNPGGPSNEQFF
TRBV4-1	TRBJ2-7	few	TRBD2	TGCGCCAGCAGGGGGGGGTCGGGTGAGCAGTACTTC	CASRGGSGEQYF
TRBV2	TRBJ2-5	NA	TRBD1	TGTGCCAGCGCTTGGGACAGTTCCAAGGGGGAGACCCAGTACTTC	CASAWDSSKGETQYF
TRBV7-9	TRBJ2-5	NA	NA	TGTGCCAGCGGCTGGGAGCAAGAGACCCAGTACTTC	CASGWEQETQYF
TRBV9	TRBJ1-1	NA	TRBD1	TGTGCCAGCAGCGTAACGGGACAGCCAGGCATGAACACTGAAGCTTTCTTT	CASSVTGQPGMNTEAFF
TRBV6-5	TRBJ1-2	NA	NA	TGTGCCAACAGGGACACTTCTAACTATGGCTACACCTTC	CANRDTSNYGYTF
TRBV7-9	TRBJ2-7	NA	NA	TGTGCCAGCAGCTTAGCGGGCACCTACGAGCAGTACTTC	CASSLAGTYEQYF
TRBV7-3	TRBJ2-2	once	NA	TGTGCCAGCAGCTTCGGGGGGCCCTCGAGCGGCACCGGGGAGCTGTTTTTT	CASSFGGPSSGTGELFF
TRBV9	TRBJ1-4	NA	NA	TGTGCCAGCAGCGGACGGGACACAGGGAATGAAAAACTGTTTTTT	CASSGRDTGNEKLFF
TRBV6-2/TRBV6-3	TRBJ1-1	NA	NA	TGTGCCAGCAGTTACCCGGGAGGGGGTGTGAACACTGAAGCTTTCTTT	CASSYPGGGVNTEAFF
TRBV7-2	TRBJ2-7	NA	NA	TGTGCCAGCAGCTGGGGCCCCGGGCCCCCTACCGAGCAGTACTTC	CASSWGPGPPTEQYF
TRBV10-1	TRBJ1-2	NA	NA	TGCGCCAGCAGTGAGATACGGCAGGAAGGCTCCTCGCATGGCTACACCTTC	CASSEIRQEGSSHGYTF
TRBV27	TRBJ2-3	NA	NA	TGTGCCAGCAGTTTAGCCCGAGGCCCAGATACGCAGTATTTT	CASSLARGPDTQYF
TRBV13	TRBJ2-5	NA	NA	TGTGCCAGCAGCCCACAAGAGACCCAGTACTTC	CASSPQETQYF
TRBV27	TRBJ2-3	NA	TRBD2	TGTGCCAGCAGTTTTATTAGCGGGGGGCTCACAGATACGCAGTATTTT	CASSFISGGLTDTQYF